A single sample gave rise to the 19 T cell receptor beta chains below, sequenced in a study of blood T cell repertoires in COVID-19. Clones were read by immunoSEQ multiplex PCR, and TCRdb kept only the in-frame ones, dropping some. There are 55,000 to 65,000 clones in the sample; 84% occur only once, and more than 5% lies in the top ten. The specimen sequenced was peripheral blood. Receptors originate from a woman between 55 and 75 years old with acute or convalescent COVID-19.

The chain employs TRBV11-1 and TRBJ2-6; D ambiguous. V was cut by 5 bases and J by 4 bases, with 6 bases left in between. This CDR3 spans 13 amino acids. CDR1 and CDR2 from the germline V gene are SGHAT and FQDESV (reference sequence). The CDR3 coding sequence is TGTGCCAGCAGCCCAAGCGGGGCCAACGTCCTGACTTTC. As protein: CASSPSGANVLTF.

The chain is built from TRBV5-1 and TRBJ1-1; 9 positions agree with TRBD1. The ends lost 6 bases at V and 2 bases at J; junction bases unmatched: 8. The CDR3 spans 15 residues. Germline loops: CDR1 SGHRS, CDR2 YFSETQ. The CDR3 region is CASTDRDRVNTEAFF. In DNA form, the CDR3 reads TGCGCCAGCACCGACCGGGACAGGGTCAACACTGAAGCTTTCTTT.

On this clone: This same CDR3 is encoded by further DNA sequences in the sample. The rearrangement links TRBV5-1 to TRBJ1-5; 8 bases line up with TRBD1. The germline gives CDR1 SGHRS, CDR2 YFSETQ. This CDR3 has 14 residues. V lost 4 bases, J lost 2 bases, and 2 bases stayed unmatched. The CDR3, as DNA: TGCGCCAGCAGCCCGACAGGGGGCAATCAGCCCCAGCATTTT. Its protein product is CASSPTGGNQPQHF. Variable domain in full (rest from reference TRBV5-1 and TRBJ1-5): KAGVTQTPRYLIKTRGQQVTLSCSPISGHRSVSWYQQTPGQGLQFLFEYFSETQRNKGNFPGRFSGRQFSNSRSEMNVSTLELGDSALYLCASSPTGGNQPQHFGDGTRLSIL.

The chain recombines TRBV3-1 (or the pseudogene TRBV3-2) with TRBJ2-5, with TRBD2 identical over 7 bases. Per germline, CDR1 LGHDT and CDR2 YNNKEL (reference sequence). The CDR3 totals 15 residues. V was clipped by 0 bases and J by 4 bases; unmatched bases: 5. CDR3 in amino acids: CASSQDASGGETQYF. In nucleotides, the CDR3 is TGTGCCAGCAGCCAAGATGCTAGCGGTGGAGAGACCCAGTACTTC.

The chain is built from TRBV7-9 and TRBJ1-2, with D perhaps TRBD1 (6 bases). CDR3 length: 12 residues. Germline values: CDR1 SEHNR, CDR2 FQNEAQ (reference sequence). V was cut by 2 bases and J by 8 bases, with 9 bases left in between. Written as DNA, the CDR3 is TGTGCCAGCAGCTTACAGACAGGCGGCTACACCTTC. It codes for CASSLQTGGYTF.

This sequence joins TRBV7-6 and TRBJ1-5; D is ambiguous. This CDR3 is 15 amino acids long. Trimming took off 8 bases at V and 1 base at J, with 15 bases between the two ends. CDR1 is SGHVS and CDR2 is FNYEAQ in the germline V gene. This chain's CDR3 is CASPSEGESNQPQHF. The CDR3, as DNA: TGTGCCAGCCCATCGGAGGGCGAAAGCAATCAGCCCCAGCATTTT.

The chain is built from TRBV4-1 and TRBJ2-1; 11 bases map to TRBD1. The V gene's germline CDR1 is MGHRA and CDR2 YSYEKL. This CDR3 is 14 amino acids long. Trimming cost V 8 bases and J 7 bases; bases outside gene matches: 7. Written as DNA, the CDR3 is TGCGCCAGCCGGGGGACAGGGGGGGGGAATGAGCAGTTCTTC. It is translated as CASRGTGGGNEQFF.

This chain links TRBV9 with TRBJ2-1; D possibly corresponds to TRBD2 (6 bases). The CDR3 is 15 residues long. V lost 0 bases and J 4 bases, leaving 11 bases between the germline ends. Germline CDR1 SGDLS, CDR2 YYNGEE. CDR3 residues: CASSVDGGIYNEQFF. CDR3 in DNA: TGTGCCAGCAGCGTAGATGGAGGGATATACAATGAGCAGTTCTTC.

A few counts support this clone. The chain joins TRBV12-3 or TRBV12-4 to TRBJ1-2, with 8 nucleotides matching TRBD1. V was pared by 8 bases and J by 8 bases, with 10 bases of the junction left unmatched. The CDR3 sequence is 13 residues long. In DNA, the CDR3 is TGTGCCAGCCGTGCAGGGGGCAATTGGGGCTACACCTTC. Translating gives CASRAGGNWGYTF.

V is TRBV6-6 and J is TRBJ2-7; D perhaps matches TRBD1 (7 bases). The V and J ends lost 2 bases and 7 bases respectively, with 12 bases between them. This CDR3 spans 13 amino acids. Germline loops: CDR1 MNHNY, CDR2 SVGAGI (reference sequence). As DNA, the CDR3 is TGTGCCAGCAGTTACACGGCAGGGGGGGAGCAGTACTTC. Amino acid sequence: CASSYTAGGEQYF.

V usage is TRBV5-1 and J usage is TRBJ2-3; tentatively, D is TRBD1 (6 bases). This CDR3 is 15 amino acids long. Trimming removed 1 base from V and 0 bases from J, with 9 bases in between. Germline loops: CDR1 SGHRS, CDR2 YFSETQ. The CDR3 region is CASSLQGLSTDTQYF. For the CDR3, the DNA is TGCGCCAGCAGCTTGCAGGGGCTGAGCACAGATACGCAGTATTTT.

This rearrangement joins TRBV19 to TRBJ2-1; 11 bases match TRBD1. This CDR3 is built from 14 residues. Germline-derived CDR1 and CDR2 are LNHDA and SQIVND (reference sequence). The V segment lost 7 bases and the J segment 6 bases; nucleotides outside the gene matches: 5. CDR3 residues: CASKRDRGGNEQFF. The CDR3, as DNA: TGTGCCAGTAAAAGGGACAGGGGGGGCAATGAGCAGTTCTTC.

J is TRBJ1-4 and V is TRBV5-1, with 8 bases fitting TRBD1. Per germline, CDR1 SGHRS and CDR2 YFSETQ. This CDR3 is built from 13 residues. V lost 7 bases, J lost 8 bases, and 7 bases stayed unmatched. In DNA form, the CDR3 reads TGCGCCAGCCAGGACAGGGTAGGGGAAAAACTGTTTTTT. This gives the protein CASQDRVGEKLFF.

The chain has TRBV6-1 and TRBJ2-3; 12 nucleotides match TRBD2. Trimming at V came to 4 bases and at J to 4 bases, leaving 6 bases not matched to a gene. The CDR3 extends over 16 amino acids. The V gene's germline CDR1 is MNHNS and CDR2 SASEGT. CDR3 bases: TGTGCCAGCAGTGCTAGCGGGGGGGCCGTTTCAGATACGCAGTATTTT. Translating it yields CASSASGGAVSDTQYF.

The V and J genes are TRBV12-3 or TRBV12-4 and TRBJ1-2; D is unclear. CDR3 length: 12 amino acids. Trimming pared 6 bases from V and 4 bases from J, leaving 9 bases between. The CDR3 region has the DNA TGTGCCAGCAGCCCAGGAAGCTATGGCTACACCTTC. Translating it yields CASSPGSYGYTF.

The sample holds one count of this clone. The chain couples TRBV3-1 (or the pseudogene TRBV3-2) to TRBJ2-3, with 11 bases fitting TRBD2. Germline trimming cut 4 bases from V and 7 bases from J; bases unmatched to any gene: 16. Germline CDR1 is LGHDT and CDR2 is YNNKEL (reference sequence). This CDR3 contains 18 residues. The chain's CDR3 is CASSRLLLSGGVSNTQYF. DNA of the CDR3: TGTGCCAGCAGCCGCCTCCTCCTTAGCGGGGGGGTGTCAAATACGCAGTATTTT.

The chain couples TRBV20-1 to TRBJ2-1; D not resolved. Deletions cut 7 bases from V and 6 bases from J, with 10 bases between. The CDR3 is 11 residues long. Germline values: CDR1 DFQATT, CDR2 SNEGSKA (reference sequence). CDR3 sequence: CSGLTGNEQFF. The CDR3 bases are TGCAGTGGGCTCACGGGCAATGAGCAGTTCTTC.

The CDR3 here is CASSLAIQNYGYTF. In nucleotides, the CDR3 is TGTGCCAGCAGCTTGGCAATTCAGAACTATGGCTACACCTTC. The rearrangement links TRBV5-4 to TRBJ1-2; D not resolved. The germline V and J ends were trimmed by 0 bases and 2 bases, with 8 bases remaining between them. This CDR3 has 14 amino acids. Germline CDR1 and CDR2: SGHNT and YYREEE (reference sequence).

This chain joins TRBV10-1 and TRBJ2-1; TRBD2 matches 11 bases. V lost 4 bases, J lost 10 bases, and 9 bases stayed unmatched. The CDR3 is made up of 15 amino acids. The germline V gene encodes CDR1 WNHNN and CDR2 SYGVQD (reference sequence). CDR3 DNA: TGCGCCAGCAGTGGTACTAGCGGGGGTAGCTGGGAGCAGTTCTTC. Protein product: CASSGTSGGSWEQFF.